Below are 26 T cell receptor beta chains sequenced from a single sample in a study of radiation and T cells in renal cell carcinoma. Time point given: blood 2 weeks post-SBRT. Treatment indicated: 15 Gy SBRT to primary tumor, nephrectomy 4 weeks later. The assay was immunoSEQ multiplex PCR, and TCRdb's table has in-frame clones only and misses some. The sample holds roughly 130,000 clones; roughly 77% are singletons and the top ten take 1.9%. The source material was blood, sampled from a patient whose treatment included radiotherapy and nephrectomy. These receptors were taken from a woman aged 60-75 years with renal cell carcinoma.

The chain recombines TRBV5-1 with TRBJ1-6; 9 bases are a match to TRBD1. The V gene end was trimmed by 0 bases and the J gene end by 10 bases; junction bases not matched to a gene: 8. CDR1 is SGHRS and CDR2 is YFSETQ in the germline V gene. The CDR3 extends over 16 amino acids. In DNA, the CDR3 is TGCGCCAGCAGCTTGGTTCCGGGACAGGGCGGCTCACCCCTCCACTTT. Protein product: CASSLVPGQGGSPLHF.

This clone turned up a few times. The chain uses TRBV18 and TRBJ1-6; 7 bases agree with TRBD1. V was clipped by 6 bases and J by 10 bases; unmatched bases: 3. Germline CDR1 and CDR2: KGHSH and LQKENI. The CDR3 has 12 amino acids. The CDR3 loop reads CASSPTGSPLHF. DNA for the CDR3: TGTGCCAGCTCGCCGACAGGGTCACCCCTCCACTTT. The variable domain in full, with the rest retrieved from reference TRBV18 and TRBJ1-6, is NAGVMQNPRHLVRRRGQEARLRCSPMKGHSHVYWYRQLPEEGLKFMVYLQKENIIDESGMPKERFSAEFPKEGPSILRIQQVVRGDSAAYFCASSPTGSPLHFGNGTRLTVT.

This clone was detected ten times or more. The chain has TRBV27 and TRBJ2-1; D is uncertain. Germline V gene sequence: CDR1 MNHEY, CDR2 SMNVEV (reference sequence). Trimming left V 8 bases short and J 7 bases short, with 9 bases between. CDR3 length equals 11 residues. The CDR3 coding sequence is TGTGCCAGCGGGCTCTGGAATGAGCAGTTCTTC. This encodes CASGLWNEQFF.

This chain connects TRBV6-1 to TRBJ2-3; 7 nucleotides agree with TRBD1. V shed 3 bases and J 4 bases; nucleotides not matched to a gene: 4. Germline CDR1 and CDR2: MNHNS and SASEGT. CDR3 length equals 14 residues. CDR3 sequence (DNA): TGTGCCAGCAGTGAGCACACAGGGGCAGATACGCAGTATTTT. It translates to CASSEHTGADTQYF.

This clone was detected once. The CDR3 DNA follows: TGTGCCAGCAGCTTAGATGTTGGGCAGAGCTATGGCTACACCTTC. Translating it yields CASSLDVGQSYGYTF. The chain is built from TRBV7-9 and TRBJ1-2; D gene unclear. Germline V gene lookup returns CDR1 SEHNR and CDR2 FQNEAQ (reference sequence). Trimming shortened V by 1 base and J by 4 bases, and 13 bases separated the two germline ends. The CDR3 runs to 15 residues.

The J gene is TRBJ2-7, the V gene TRBV6-5; perhaps TRBD1 as D (5 bases). Trimming removed 5 bases at V and 6 bases at J, with 20 bases between. The CDR3 has 15 residues. Germline loops: CDR1 MNHEY, CDR2 SVGAGI. The CDR3 coding sequence is TGTGCCAGCAGTGGGGCCGGGTCACCACTTGCCGAGCAGTACTTC. It yields the protein CASSGAGSPLAEQYF.

This clone appeared many times. The V and J genes are TRBV7-9 and TRBJ1-5, with 9 positions matching TRBD1. The CDR3 has 14 amino acids. J lost 7 bases, V lost 3 bases, and 4 bases had no gene match. The germline gives CDR1 SEHNR, CDR2 FQNEAQ (reference sequence). The CDR3 sequence is CASSFGQGQQPQHF. The DNA for the CDR3 is TGTGCCAGCAGCTTCGGACAGGGGCAACAGCCCCAGCATTTT.

The V gene is TRBV6-5, the J gene TRBJ2-1; 7 bases fit TRBD2. Germline trimming cut 7 bases from V and 3 bases from J; bases unmatched to any gene: 6. Germline V gene lookup returns CDR1 MNHEY and CDR2 SVGAGI. This CDR3 has 14 residues. The CDR3 DNA follows: TGTGCCAGCACTAAAACGGGGGGCTACAATGAGCAGTTCTTC. Translating gives CASTKTGGYNEQFF.

The table lists this clone with a count of one. The DNA of the CDR3 is TGTGCCAGCAGTTACTCACAAAATGAGCAGTTCTTC. Translated: CASSYSQNEQFF. This chain uses TRBV6-7 with TRBJ2-1, with D hard to call. TRBV6-7 is an open reading frame whose function is uncertain. The V end lost 0 bases, the J end lost 7 bases, and 4 bases lay between the germline ends. The CDR3 runs 12 residues.

This clone was counted between two and nine times. CDR3 bases: TGTGCCAGCTGTCCGGGAATCAGCAATCAGCCCCAGCATTTT. As protein: CASCPGISNQPQHF. The V gene is TRBV6-1, the J gene TRBJ1-5; D unclear. The CDR3 spans 14 residues. V was pared by 8 bases and J by 1 base, with 12 bases between. Germline CDR1 and CDR2: MNHNS and SASEGT.

This clone was observed once. CDR3 residues: CASSPPGGSNEKLFF. The CDR3, as DNA: TGTGCCAGCTCACCCCCGGGGGGGAGTAATGAAAAACTGTTTTTT. V and J are TRBV18 and TRBJ1-4; D might be TRBD1 (5 bases). CDR1 and CDR2 from the germline V gene are KGHSH and LQKENI. The V end was cut by 3 bases, the J end by 4 bases, with 12 bases between. The CDR3 has 15 residues.

This clone came up once. This chain joins TRBV9 and TRBJ2-1; tentatively, D is TRBD1 or TRBD2 (5 bases each). The CDR3 runs 15 residues. V was pared by 4 bases and J by 2 bases, with 13 bases between. Germline V CDR1 and CDR2: SGDLS, YYNGEE. As DNA, the CDR3 is TGTGCCAGCAGCCTCCTAAGGGGACCCTACAATGAGCAGTTCTTC. Translation: CASSLLRGPYNEQFF.

The J gene is TRBJ2-7, the V gene TRBV18, with a weak D call TRBD1 (6 bases). The germline V and J ends were trimmed by 6 bases and 3 bases, with 12 bases remaining between them. Germline values: CDR1 KGHSH, CDR2 LQKENI. This CDR3 has 13 amino acids. CDR3 bases: TGTGCCAGCTCTACCGACAGGATCTACGAGCAGTACTTC. This codes for CASSTDRIYEQYF.

This rearrangement joins TRBV7-9 to TRBJ1-5; D unresolved. The ends were cut back, 1 base at V and 0 bases at J, with 7 bases in the middle. Germline V gene lookup returns CDR1 SEHNR and CDR2 FQNEAQ (reference sequence). The CDR3 loop spans 15 amino acids. The CDR3, as DNA: TGTGCCAGCAGCTTAGGGACGGCTAGCAATCAGCCCCAGCATTTT. It specifies CASSLGTASNQPQHF. Variable domain in full (rest from reference TRBV7-9 and TRBJ1-5): DTGVSQNPRHKITKRGQNVTFRCDPISEHNRLYWYRQTLGQGPEFLTYFQNEAQLEKSRLLSDRFSAERPKGSFSTLEIQRTEQGDSAMYLCASSLGTASNQPQHFGDGTRLSIL.

This chain uses TRBV2 with TRBJ2-2; D is undetermined. The germline V gene encodes CDR1 SNHLY and CDR2 FYNNEI. Trimming cost V 3 bases and J 0 bases, with 5 bases left between them. The CDR3 has 14 amino acids. The CDR3 DNA is TGTGCCAGCAGTGACGGACCGAACACCGGGGAGCTGTTTTTT. Amino acid sequence: CASSDGPNTGELFF.

The CDR3 nucleotides are TGTGCCAGCAGTTCGCAGTATAATCAGCCCCAGCATTTT. It codes for CASSSQYNQPQHF. The rearrangement joins TRBV5-5 to TRBJ1-5; unclear D gene. The CDR3 covers 13 residues. Deletions cut 5 bases from V and 4 bases from J, with 10 bases between. CDR1 is SGHKS, CDR2 YYEKEE, per germline (reference sequence).

This chain uses TRBV9 with TRBJ1-2, with D possibly TRBD1 on 6 matching bases. CDR3 length equals 15 residues. Germline-derived CDR1 and CDR2 are SGDLS and YYNGEE. Trimming stripped 2 bases from V and 5 bases from J, with 16 bases between. The CDR3 bases are TGTGCCAGCAGCGTGGGGCAGGGGAGCTTATATGGCTACACCTTC. Translation gives CASSVGQGSLYGYTF.

This chain uses TRBV9 with TRBJ1-1; D is possibly TRBD1 (5 bases). The V gene lost 0 bases and the J gene lost 5 bases, with 14 bases spanning the gap. CDR1 and CDR2 (germline): SGDLS, YYNGEE. The CDR3 consists of 15 residues. CDR3: CASSVVPGPQTEAFF. DNA of the CDR3: TGTGCCAGCAGCGTAGTCCCAGGGCCCCAAACTGAAGCTTTCTTT. Complete variable domain (other parts from reference TRBV9 and TRBJ1-1): DSGVTQTPKHLITATGQRVTLRCSPRSGDLSVYWYQQSLDQGLQFLIQYYNGEERAKGNILERFSAQQFPDLHSELNLSSLELGDSALYFCASSVVPGPQTEAFFGQGTRLTVV.

The rearrangement links TRBV9 to TRBJ1-3; 9 nucleotides line up with TRBD1. The CDR3 totals 19 residues. The ends lost 2 bases at V and 0 bases at J; junction bases unmatched: 12. Germline CDR1 SGDLS, CDR2 YYNGEE. This CDR3 is CASSVPDRGPIHSGNTIYF. The CDR3 DNA reads as TGTGCCAGCAGCGTCCCGGACAGGGGCCCTATCCACTCTGGAAACACCATATATTTT.

This clone has more than one count but fewer than ten. Compared with germline, one end of the junction differs, possibly owing to a read error. The chain uses TRBV6-1 and TRBJ2-1; TRBD1 matches at 7 bases. This CDR3 is 17 amino acids long. The germline V gene has CDR1 MNHNS and CDR2 SASEGT. This CDR3 is CASREEAHRGPYNEQFF. As DNA, the CDR3 is TGTGCCAGCAGGGAAGAAGCGCACAGGGGACCCTACAATGAGCAGTTCTTC.

The V gene is TRBV5-1, the J gene TRBJ2-1; the match to TRBD1 covers 7 bases. V gave up 6 bases and J gave up 3 bases; unmatched junction bases: 15. This CDR3 has 17 residues. Germline V gene data show CDR1 as SGHRS and CDR2 as YFSETQ. DNA for the CDR3: TGCGCCAGCAACAATGGACTTGGGGCAGGGGGCTACAATGAGCAGTTCTTC. It encodes CASNNGLGAGGYNEQFF.

The V and J genes are TRBV14 and TRBJ1-4; 7 nucleotides match TRBD1. Germline V gene sequence: CDR1 SGHDN, CDR2 FVKESK. This CDR3 is built from 16 residues. V shed 4 bases, J shed 4 bases, and the junction held 9 bases outside the gene matches. The CDR3 sequence is CASSLLGDRFNEKLFF. CDR3 nucleotide sequence: TGTGCCAGCAGCCTTTTGGGGGACAGATTTAATGAAAAACTGTTTTTT.

The rearrangement links TRBV7-2 to TRBJ2-3; no definite D call. The V end lost 1 base, the J end lost 0 bases, and 8 bases lay between the germline ends. Germline assignment: CDR1 SGHTA and CDR2 FQGNSA. This CDR3 has 15 amino acids. In DNA form, the CDR3 reads TGTGCCAGCAGCTTAGATCTAGACAGCACAGATACGCAGTATTTT. Translated, it gives CASSLDLDSTDTQYF.

This clone has a handful of counts. The chain joins TRBV15 to TRBJ2-1; the D is unclear. The CDR3 is 13 amino acids. Germline values: CDR1 LNHNV, CDR2 YYDKDF (reference sequence). V gave up 1 base and J gave up 6 bases, with 7 bases separating them. CDR3 bases: TGTGCCACCAGCAGAGGACGCGGCAATGAGCAGTTCTTC. This sequence encodes CATSRGRGNEQFF.

The V call is TRBV19, the J call TRBJ1-5; TRBD1 might be the D (6 bases). This CDR3 has 15 residues. Germline V CDR1 and CDR2: LNHDA, SQIVND (reference sequence). Trimming shortened V by 6 bases and J by 2 bases, and 14 bases separated the two germline ends. CDR3 loop: CASRTVWTGNQPQHF. CDR3 in DNA: TGTGCCAGTAGAACTGTGTGGACAGGCAATCAGCCCCAGCATTTT.

V is TRBV11-2 and J is TRBJ1-1; no reliable D call. CDR1 SGHAT and CDR2 FQNNGV come from the germline V gene. With 4 bases removed from V and 1 base from J, the gap between germline ends came to 13 bases. CDR3 length equals 15 residues. The CDR3 here is CASSSWGSGNTEAFF. CDR3 DNA: TGTGCCAGCAGCTCTTGGGGTAGTGGGAACACTGAAGCTTTCTTT.